This TCR beta chain stems from a study of neurological immune-mediated disorders (dated by TCRdb to between 2018 and 2020). For context, the study as a whole: The study compared peripheral blood TCR-beta repertoires of HTLV-I-associated myelopathy (HAM/TSP) patients, multiple sclerosis patients and healthy controls using UMI-based sequencing. The cohort was made up of approximately 71 subjects, consisting of around 14 HAM/TSP patients, about 34 multiple sclerosis patients and around 20 healthy controls. Alongside PBMC samples, the set of some 97 TCR-beta libraries contained longitudinal samples, technical triplicates, and paired CD4+ and CD8+ T-cell subsets that had been sorted. The full study reports these points: TCR clonal expansion was greatest in HAM/TSP patients and smallest in MS patients, who ranked below even healthy controls. Expanded clones from different subjects shared no identical CDR3 amino acid sequences, which suggests that TCR-beta repertoires were private in all groups.

The CDR1 and CDR2 encoded by the germline V gene are SGDLS and YYNGEE. The CDR3 goes from the cysteine to the phenylalanine over 14 residues. Just the 42-base CDR3 DNA is kept, in frame starting at base 1. Here V drops 3 bases and J drops 7 bases, and the junction holds 4 bases not matched to any gene. This clonotype showed up many times. What this receptor recognizes is not known. Base qualities are not provided; no much larger clone lies one nucleotide away. cDNA was synthesized by template-switch 5'RACE using a primer with a 10-nucleotide random unique molecular identifier that tagged each TCR transcript. Each sequencing run produced over 180 million TCR-beta sequences covering 15-18 subjects. The RNeasy kit was used to extract total RNA. The KAPA Real-time Library Amplification kit was used to amplify TCR-beta VDJ regions with primers for the TCR constant region and the 5'RACE anchor. Sample indexes and Illumina adaptors were added in a first PCR, after which library yield was increased in a second PCR. The roughly 650 bp TCR product was size-selected on a 2% E-gel SizeSelection system after Ampure bead purification. Library quality was checked on a Bioanalyzer, concentration was measured with Qubit, and libraries were quantified with the Kapa Library Quantification kit before pooling. An Illumina HiSeq 2500 sequenced the libraries paired-end 2 x 150 bp. To increase sequence diversity, about 25-31% phiX was spiked into each library pool. The published analysis was carried out like this. Quality-filtered reads were processed with the UMI-based MiGEC pipeline, which removed over 90% of raw TCR sequences during error correction. IMGT germline references were used for alignment of VDJ genes, and clonotypes were defined by a unique CDR3 amino acid sequence together with V-J genes. Clonal expansion, Shannon diversity and CDR3 relatedness (CalcPairwiseDistances, ClusterSamples) were evaluated with VDJtools, and phylogenetic trees were built with CLCbio workbench. A clone was classed as expanded if it had 8 or more unique UMIs, a cutoff based on coefficient-of-variation modelling across technical triplicates. TCRdb passed the public sequencing reads through fastp at Q25 and MiXCR, retaining productive beta sequences. Identical CDR3 protein sequences are pooled into one entry, listed with their most common genes and DNA. Here the V and J calls rest on TCRdb's processing, not on the authors' analysis. In this sample the table shows tens of thousands of distinct CDR3 sequences, about 12% of which occur a single time. Roughly 1.3% of the sample is taken by the ten largest.

Blood bank volunteers in Maryland, USA served as the healthy controls. Unsorted PBMC libraries were generated from 2 million PBMCs stored in RNAlater at -80 °C until RNA extraction. Peripheral blood underwent Ficoll-Hypaque density gradient centrifugation to isolate PBMCs, which were then cryopreserved in liquid nitrogen. The sequence was obtained from a female donor in good health. Sequenced: PBMCs. Recombination connected TRBV9 to TRBJ2-1; TRBD1 aligns with 10 central bases. The bases read TGTGCCAGCAGCGAGAGGACAGGGGGGAATGAGCAGTTCTTC. Its protein reads: CASSERTGGNEQFF.